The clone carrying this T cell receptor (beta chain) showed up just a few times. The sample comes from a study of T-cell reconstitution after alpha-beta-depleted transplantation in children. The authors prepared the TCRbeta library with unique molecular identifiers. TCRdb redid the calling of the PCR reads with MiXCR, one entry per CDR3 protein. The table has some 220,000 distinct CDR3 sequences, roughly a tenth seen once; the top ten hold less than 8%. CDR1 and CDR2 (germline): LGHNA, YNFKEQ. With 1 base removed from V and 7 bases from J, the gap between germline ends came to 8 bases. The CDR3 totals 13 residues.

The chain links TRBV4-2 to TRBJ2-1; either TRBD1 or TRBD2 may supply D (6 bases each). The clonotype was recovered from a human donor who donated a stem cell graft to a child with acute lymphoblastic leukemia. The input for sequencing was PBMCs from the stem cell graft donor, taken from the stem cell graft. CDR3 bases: TGTGCCAGCAGCCAAGGGGGGGCGAATGAGCAGTTCTTC. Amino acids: CASSQGGANEQFF.